The rows below give T cell receptor beta chains drawn from one sample of a study of metastatic and nonmetastatic thyroid tumors. Using MiXCR, TCRdb re-called clones from the PCR reads. The sample carries tens of thousands of clones, 15% to 20% recorded once. The sample comprised blood. These receptors were taken from a male donor with papillary thyroid cancer or a benign thyroid nodule (not recorded which). Some clones in this sample may be carry-over from other donors' samples. Both conserved end residues are part of each CDR3. The D gene is left open where the match is weak. Size values are once, few and many counts, or a class for expanded clones, and some rows have none.

d_gene	j_gene	abundance	v_gene	CDR3aa	CDR3nt
NA	TRBJ1-4	many	TRBV18	CASSPGLRTASEKLFF	TGTGCCAGCTCACCAGGCTTGAGGACAGCTTCGGAAAAACTGTTTTTT
TRBD2	TRBJ2-2	NA	TRBV11-2	CANMGLAANTGELFF	TGTGCCAACATGGGACTAGCGGCTAACACCGGGGAGCTTTTTTTT
NA	TRBJ2-5	NA	TRBV6-6	CASSYSGRETQYF	TGTGCCAGCAGTTACTCTGGGAGAGAGACCCAGTACTTC
TRBD2	TRBJ2-3	many	TRBV25-1	CASSERASGRTDTQYF	TGTGCCAGCAGTGAAAGGGCTAGCGGTCGCACAGATACGCAGTATTTT
NA	TRBJ1-4	NA	TRBV7-3	CASSLNGGGVEKLFF	TGTGCCAGCAGCTTAAACGGGGGCGGGGTGGAAAAACTGTTTTTT
TRBD1	TRBJ1-2	few	TRBV24-1	CATSDPGGITGYTF	TGTGCCACCAGTGATCCAGGGGGAATAACTGGCTACACCTTC
NA	TRBJ2-1	many	TRBV2	CASSELAGLYNEQFF	TGTGCCAGCAGTGAATTGGCAGGTCTCTACAATGAGCAGTTCTTC
NA	TRBJ1-1	few	TRBV29-1	CSGVGGGLGTEAFF	TGCAGCGGGGTGGGGGGGGGATTAGGAACTGAAGCTTTCTTT
NA	TRBJ2-7	many	TRBV5-1	CASSLGTDLYEQYF	TGCGCCAGCAGCTTGGGGACAGACCTCTACGAGCAGTACTTC
NA	TRBJ1-1	many	TRBV7-2	CASSLNAGLEAFF	TGTGCCAGCAGCCTCAACGCCGGGCTTGAAGCTTTCTTT
NA	TRBJ2-5	many	TRBV11-3	CASSSRSETQYF	TGTGCCAGCAGCTCCCGATCGGAGACCCAGTACTTC
NA	TRBJ1-5	NA	TRBV6-2/TRBV6-3	CASRGPTGKDDQYHQHF	TGTGCCAGCAGGGGGCCCACAGGGAAAGACGATCAGTACCACCAGCATTTT
TRBD1	TRBJ1-1	many	TRBV11-3	CASAAGGSNTEAFF	TGTGCCAGCGCGGCAGGGGGATCCAACACTGAAGCTTTCTTT
NA	TRBJ2-1	many	TRBV12-3/TRBV12-4	CASSLVRNEQFF	TGTGCCAGCAGTTTAGTGCGGAATGAGCAGTTCTTC
NA	TRBJ1-2	NA	TRBV7-9	CASSPTATNYGYTF	TGTGCCAGCAGCCCGACAGCAACTAACTATGGCTACACCTTC
NA	TRBJ2-5	many	TRBV6-1	CAILSGRGETQYF	TGTGCCATCCTAAGCGGGCGGGGAGAGACCCAGTACTTC
NA	TRBJ2-7	many	TRBV5-6	CASSQGRTYEQYF	TGTGCCAGCAGCCAGGGACGGACCTACGAGCAGTACTTC
NA	TRBJ2-7	medium-sized	TRBV28	CASTPRSGLTYEQYF	TGTGCCAGCACCCCAAGGAGTGGTCTTACCTACGAGCAGTACTTC
NA	TRBJ2-2	many	TRBV5-5	CASSSGETANTGELFF	TGTGCCAGCAGCTCGGGGGAGACAGCGAACACCGGGGAGCTGTTTTTT
NA	TRBJ2-5	many	TRBV18	CASSQRRRETQYF	TGTGCCAGCTCACAACGGAGGCGAGAGACCCAGTACTTC
NA	TRBJ2-1	many	TRBV18	CASSPSDEQFF	TGTGCCAGCTCTCCGAGTGATGAGCAGTTCTTC
NA	TRBJ2-3	few	TRBV24-1	CATSDFMCTSTDTQYF	TGTGCCACCAGTGACTTTATGTGTACTAGCACAGATACGCAGTATTTT